This T cell receptor beta chain emerged from a study of shared clonotypes between healthy human individuals. Across the whole study: The people who gave samples were two women and a few men aged 18 to 49.

Study results and limitations: Clonotypes shared by all four sorted-subset donors had higher generation probabilities than non-shared clonotypes.

Measured with immunoSEQ multiplex PCR; TCRdb has only the in-frame clones, and not every one. Seen here are 800,000 or so clones, 96% observed once, and the top ten hold about 0.22%. Positively selected for CCR7, the CD45RO-negative cells used as naive CD8 cells excluded terminally differentiated effector memory CD45RA+ cells. All the donors were Caucasian adults who lived in Nashville, Tennessee. This CDR3 region has 15 residues. Trimming took 4 bases from V and 4 from J, leaving 17 bases between them. Germline CDR1 reads SGHDT; CDR2 reads YYEEEE. In regard to this clone: Its antigen is not identified.

J is TRBJ1-1 and V is TRBV5-6; D not resolved. The sequence derives from a man between 25 and 39 years old in good health. The specimen sequenced was naive CD8+ T cells sorted from blood. In DNA form, the CDR3 reads TGTGCCAGCAGCCCCGGTACGGCGGGATTCACTGAAGCTTTCTTT. Translation gives CASSPGTAGFTEAFF.